The rows below give T cell receptor beta chains drawn from one sample of a study of cytomegalovirus exposure and HLA in healthy donors. Generated by immunoSEQ multiplex PCR, the TCRdb table keeps only in-frame clones and is missing some. This table holds about 150,000 clones, about two thirds found once. Source material: PBMCs. Receptor source: a woman in her late teens or twenties in good health and CMV-seronegative. The CDR3 runs from the conserved cysteine through the conserved F or W. D genes are given only for firm matches. Clone size, where shown, is once, few, many, or a class for clones that have expanded.

>TRBV2|.|TRBJ2-1|TRBD2
CASSDKGWSSGRSHNEQFF
TGTGCCAGCAGTGACAAGGGGTGGTCTAGCGGGAGGTCCCACAATGAGCAGTTCTTC
>TRBV4-2|few|TRBJ1-5|.
CASSQVLRDKPQHF
TGTGCCAGCAGCCAAGTTTTAAGGGACAAGCCCCAGCATTTT
>TRBV7-9|.|TRBJ1-1|.
CASSLAGVINTEAFF
TGTGCCAGCAGCTTAGCAGGGGTTATAAACACTGAAGCTTTCTTT
>TRBV19|once|TRBJ2-2|TRBD2
CASSAGLAGGPDTGELFF
TGTGCCAGTAGTGCGGGACTAGCGGGAGGGCCGGACACCGGGGAGCTGTTTTTT
>TRBV28|once|TRBJ2-5|TRBD1
CASSQFRDRDQETQYF
TGTGCCAGCAGTCAATTCCGGGACAGAGACCAAGAGACCCAGTACTTC
>TRBV7-2|few|TRBJ1-1|.
CASSLYVTGRTEAFF
TGTGCCAGCAGCTTATATGTCACAGGGCGGACTGAAGCTTTCTTT
>TRBV5-1|.|TRBJ2-7|TRBD1
CASSSRGTDSYEQYF
TGCGCCAGCAGCTCTCGAGGGACAGACTCCTACGAGCAGTACTTC
>TRBV5-1|few|TRBJ1-1|TRBD1
CASSASGQGRLLNTEAFF
TGCGCCAGCAGCGCTTCTGGACAGGGCCGACTACTTAACACTGAAGCTTTCTTT
>TRBV23-1|.|TRBJ2-3|.
CASSQRHWYTDTQYF
TGCGCCAGCAGTCAGCGACACTGGTACACAGATACGCAGTATTTT
>TRBV19|.|TRBJ2-7|.
CASSILAGGSSYEQYF
TGTGCCAGTAGTATACTCGCCGGGGGTAGCTCCTACGAGCAGTACTTC
>TRBV7-8|.|TRBJ2-5|TRBD2
CASSLSLAGGPYQETQYF
TGTGCCAGCAGCTTATCCCTAGCGGGAGGCCCGTACCAAGAGACCCAGTACTTC
>TRBV7-9|few|TRBJ1-4|TRBD1
CASSLDRGTNEKLFF
TGTGCCAGCAGCTTAGACAGGGGAACTAATGAAAAACTGTTTTTT
>TRBV7-2|.|TRBJ1-1|.
CASSWGQGNTEAFF
TGTGCCAGCAGCTGGGGGCAGGGGAACACTGAAGCTTTCTTT
>TRBV5-1|few|TRBJ2-3|.
CASSYGQTDTQYF
TGCGCCAGCAGCTACGGACAGACAGATACGCAGTATTTT
>TRBV5-4|.|TRBJ1-1|.
CASSPGRGEAFF
TGTGCCAGCAGCCCCGGGCGGGGTGAAGCTTTCTTT
>TRBV7-2|.|TRBJ2-7|.
CASSPVEGYEQYF
TGTGCCAGCAGCCCAGTTGAGGGATACGAGCAGTACTTC
>TRBV7-9|.|TRBJ2-3|TRBD2
CASSSLAGPTDTQYF
TGTGCCAGCAGCTCTTTAGCGGGGCCCACAGATACGCAGTATTTT
>TRBV7-3|.|TRBJ2-7|TRBD1
CASSLSDRDEQYF
TGTGCCAGCAGCCTTTCCGACAGGGACGAGCAGTACTTC
>TRBV18|.|TRBJ1-1|.
CASSPPAGMNTEAFF
TGTGCCAGCTCACCACCCGCGGGCATGAACACTGAAGCTTTCTTT
>TRBV5-6|once|TRBJ1-6|.
CASSFPDNWNSPLHF
TGTGCCAGCAGCTTCCCGGACAATTGGAATTCACCCCTCCACTTT
>TRBV29-1|.|TRBJ1-1|.
CSAAAQGNTEAFF
TGCAGCGCGGCCGCACAGGGGAACACTGAAGCTTTCTTT
>TRBV7-2|.|TRBJ1-6|.
CASSLDGSSYNSPLHF
TGTGCCAGCAGCTTAGATGGCAGCTCCTATAATTCACCCCTCCACTTT
>TRBV9|.|TRBJ2-7|TRBD2
CASSVSHGGFGYEQYF
TGTGCCAGCAGCGTATCTCACGGGGGGTTCGGTTACGAGCAGTACTTC
>TRBV7-9|.|TRBJ1-5|.
CASGRGGQPQHF
TGTGCCAGCGGGAGAGGCGGTCAGCCCCAGCATTTT
>TRBV23-1|.|TRBJ2-3|.
CAFPIPGEDTDTQYF
TGCGCCTTTCCCATTCCCGGGGAGGACACAGATACGCAGTATTTT